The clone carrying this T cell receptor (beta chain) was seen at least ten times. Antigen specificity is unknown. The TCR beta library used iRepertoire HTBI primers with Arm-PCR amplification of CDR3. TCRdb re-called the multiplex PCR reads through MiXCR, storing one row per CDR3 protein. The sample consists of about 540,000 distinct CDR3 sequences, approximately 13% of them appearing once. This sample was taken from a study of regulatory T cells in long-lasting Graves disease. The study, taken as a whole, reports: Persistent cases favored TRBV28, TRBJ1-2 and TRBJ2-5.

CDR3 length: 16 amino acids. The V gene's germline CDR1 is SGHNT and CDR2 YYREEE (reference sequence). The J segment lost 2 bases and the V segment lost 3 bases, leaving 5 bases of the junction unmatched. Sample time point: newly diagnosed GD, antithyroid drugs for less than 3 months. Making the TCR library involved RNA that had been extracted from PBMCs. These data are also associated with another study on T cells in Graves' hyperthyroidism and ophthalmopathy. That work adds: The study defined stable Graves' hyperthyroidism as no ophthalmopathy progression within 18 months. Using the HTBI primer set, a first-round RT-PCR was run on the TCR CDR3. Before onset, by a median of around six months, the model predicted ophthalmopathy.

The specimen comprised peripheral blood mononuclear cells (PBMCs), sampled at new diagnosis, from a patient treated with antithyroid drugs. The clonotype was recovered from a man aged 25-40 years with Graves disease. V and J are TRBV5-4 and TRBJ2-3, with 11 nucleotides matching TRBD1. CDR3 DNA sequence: TGTGCCAGCAGCTCAGGACAGGGGGCGGTCACAGATACGCAGTATTTT. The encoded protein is CASSSGQGAVTDTQYF.